The 12 T cell receptor beta chains below all came from one sample that was sequenced in a study of T cells in Graves' hyperthyroidism and ophthalmopathy (dated by TCRdb to 2018 to 2020). The library was prepared using multiplex PCR. TCRdb names Illumina HiSeq 2000 as the instrument used. The TCR beta CDR3 regions were amplified from RNA transcripts. The TCR CDR3 was subjected to a first round of RT-PCR using the HTBI primer set and the Qiagen OneStep RT-PCR kit. Clones were called with MiXCR by TCRdb after fastp trimmed the public reads at Q25, and only in-frame beta chains were retained. Merged by CDR3 protein, the rows form single entries marked with the most common genes and DNA. A total of a few hundred thousand distinct CDR3 sequences appear in this sample, roughly 13% of them only once. 34% of the sample rests with the top ten. The specimen sequenced was blood. These receptors originate from a woman aged 40-49 years with Graves' ophthalmopathy.

This clonotype was seen at least ten times. The chain carries TRBV3-1 and TRBJ2-7; the D gene is possibly TRBD2 (7 bases). CDR1 LGHDT and CDR2 YNNKEL come from the germline V gene (reference sequence). Trimming shortened V by 0 bases and J by 4 bases, and 19 bases separated the two germline ends. CDR3 length: 17 residues. The CDR3 DNA is TGTGCCAGCAGCCAAGACCGAGCAGGGGCGGGGGTATACGAGCAGTACTTC. It yields the protein CASSQDRAGAGVYEQYF.

This clonotype showed up many times. The chain carries TRBV12-3 or TRBV12-4 and TRBJ2-1; D perhaps matches TRBD2 (7 bases). The V end lost 6 bases, the J end lost 7 bases, and 28 bases lay between the germline ends. The CDR3 is 18 residues long. The CDR3 nucleotides read TGTGCCAGCAGACCCTCGGGGTGGGAGGGGGGACTGAGGAATGAGCAGTTCTTC. It specifies CASRPSGWEGGLRNEQFF.

In this sample, this clonotype turned up many times. The chain recombines TRBV11-2 with TRBJ2-5, with 9 bases aligning to TRBD2. The length of the CDR3 is 16 residues. Per germline, CDR1 SGHAT and CDR2 FQNNGV. The V segment lost 1 base and the J segment 5 bases; nucleotides outside the gene matches: 8. The CDR3 DNA is TGTGCCAGCAGCTTAGTAGCGGGGGCAACCCGGGAGACCCAGTACTTC. As protein: CASSLVAGATRETQYF.

The CDR3 DNA follows: TGTGCCACCAGCAGCCGGACAGGGGCCAATGAGCAGTTCTTC. It codes for CATSSRTGANEQFF. This chain links TRBV15 with TRBJ2-1; 9 nucleotides match TRBD1. The germline V gene has CDR1 LNHNV and CDR2 YYDKDF (reference sequence). V shed 3 bases and J 6 bases; nucleotides not matched to a gene: 3. The CDR3 spans 14 residues.

This clonotype was counted at least ten times. The rearrangement links TRBV7-8 to TRBJ1-1, with a possible D match to TRBD1 (5 bases). CDR3 length: 15 residues. V gave up 1 base and J gave up 1 base, with 10 bases separating them. CDR1 SGHVS and CDR2 FQNEAQ come from the germline V gene. CDR3 nucleotides: TGTGCCAGCAGCTTAGGGGGCACTCCGAACACTGAAGCTTTCTTT. Translated, it gives CASSLGGTPNTEAFF.

The table lists this clonotype with many counts. The chain uses TRBV6-5 and TRBJ2-3; D might be TRBD1 (6 bases). The ends were cut back, 6 bases at V and 2 bases at J, with 15 bases in the middle. The CDR3 sequence is 15 residues long. Germline values: CDR1 MNHEY, CDR2 SVGAGI. The CDR3 bases are TGTGCCAGCAGACTCGGACAGACCTACACAGATACGCAGTATTTT. Translation: CASRLGQTYTDTQYF.

The chain joins TRBV20-1 to TRBJ2-7; 8 positions agree with TRBD2. CDR3 length: 14 amino acids. V trimming: 1 base; J trimming: 2 bases; junction bases outside the gene matches: 4. The germline gives CDR1 DFQATT, CDR2 SNEGSKA (reference sequence). CDR3 residues: CSARVSGGTYEQYF. The DNA of the CDR3 is TGCAGTGCTAGAGTAAGCGGGGGAACCTACGAGCAGTACTTC.

In this sample, this clonotype turned up many times. The rearrangement uses TRBV10-3 and TRBJ2-7, with a tentative D call TRBD2 (5 bases). Germline CDR1 reads ENHRY; CDR2 reads SYGVKD. The V end lost 3 bases, the J end lost 0 bases, and 12 bases lay between the germline ends. The CDR3 spans 15 residues. The CDR3 loop is CAISEGRAYSYEQYF. The CDR3 nucleotides read TGTGCCATCAGTGAAGGGCGGGCCTACTCCTACGAGCAGTACTTC.

This clonotype was counted a few times. Here the CDR3 DNA reads TGTGCCAGCTCACCATCCCGAAACGCGAACACTGAAGCTTTCTTT. This encodes CASSPSRNANTEAFF. The V gene is TRBV18, the J gene TRBJ1-1; D call uncertain. CDR1 and CDR2 (germline): KGHSH, LQKENI. V was pared by 2 bases and J by 1 base, with 11 bases between. The CDR3 is 15 residues long.

This clonotype was seen at least ten times. The gene calls are TRBV6-1 and TRBJ1-2; 8 nucleotides align to TRBD1. J lost 4 bases, V lost 5 bases, and 6 bases had no gene match. CDR1 and CDR2 (germline): MNHNS, SASEGT. This CDR3 is 14 amino acids long. The CDR3 nucleotides are TGTGCCAGCAGTTCCCGACAGGGGATCTATGGCTACACCTTC. Protein product: CASSSRQGIYGYTF.

This clonotype was seen ten or more times. The chain recombines TRBV11-2 with TRBJ2-5; D is ambiguous. Germline V gives CDR1 SGHAT, CDR2 FQNNGV. V lost 3 bases, J lost 1 base, and 6 bases lay in between. The CDR3 runs to 13 residues. The CDR3 region is CASSFGSQETQYF. The CDR3, as DNA: TGTGCCAGCAGCTTCGGTAGCCAAGAGACCCAGTACTTC.

In regard to this clonotype: A much larger clone lies one base from this, so it may be a read error. CDR3 nucleotides: TGTGCCGTCAGTGCCGGCCGGGGGTCCTACGAGCAGTACTTC. This translates into CAVSAGRGSYEQYF. This chain links TRBV10-3 with TRBJ2-7; tentative D call: TRBD2 (6 bases). There are 14 residues in the CDR3. Looked up from germline, CDR1 is ENHRY and CDR2 is SYGVKD.